The text below deals with one T cell receptor beta chain. Its antigen is as yet unknown. These data originate in a study of T cells in Graves' hyperthyroidism and ophthalmopathy. The source material, RNA transcripts, was used to amplify TCR beta CDR3 regions. Researchers ran a first-round RT-PCR on the TCR CDR3 using the HTBI primer set. TCRdb re-called the multiplex PCR reads through MiXCR, storing one row per CDR3 protein. The sample holds 600,000 or so distinct CDR3 sequences, 13% to 15% seen once. The CDR3 loop spans 15 amino acids. Germline V gene data show CDR1 as SGDLS and CDR2 as YYNGEE. J lost 8 bases, V lost 0 bases, and 8 bases had no gene match. Exclusions: uncontrolled infection, other autoimmune disease, pregnancy, lactation. Findings and caveats of the study: Most clonotypes that expanded in the thyroid above 0.001 also showed up in blood. Stable hyperthyroidism and ophthalmopathy were separated using 13 V-J signatures.

The chain carries TRBV9 and TRBJ2-1; 7 bases map to TRBD2. The sequenced sample was blood. The TCR sequence derives from a woman aged 50 to 65 with Graves' ophthalmopathy. The CDR3 nucleotides read TGTGCCAGCAGCGTAGGTCCAGCGGGGTGGCATGAGCAGTTCTTC. This sequence encodes CASSVGPAGWHEQFF.